This T cell receptor (beta chain) was identified in a study of shared clonotypes between healthy human individuals. TCRdb's table, derived via immunoSEQ multiplex PCR, lists solely in-frame clones and lacks some. In the table there are just over 2,000,000 clones, approximately 95% of which are singletons. J lost 4 bases, V lost 7 bases, and 9 bases had no gene match. Germline loops: CDR1 MNHEY, CDR2 SVGAGI. The CDR3 is 15 residues long. The sequencing sample was made of naive CD4+ T cells sorted from blood. Subset here: CD45RA+ positively selected. The clonotype comes from a man aged 18 to 29 in good health. The chain employs TRBV6-5 and TRBJ2-3; TRBD2 aligns across 9 bases. CDR3 amino acids: CASTGAGGVSDTQYF. The DNA of the CDR3 is TGTGCCAGCACAGGAGCGGGGGGAGTCTCAGATACGCAGTATTTT.